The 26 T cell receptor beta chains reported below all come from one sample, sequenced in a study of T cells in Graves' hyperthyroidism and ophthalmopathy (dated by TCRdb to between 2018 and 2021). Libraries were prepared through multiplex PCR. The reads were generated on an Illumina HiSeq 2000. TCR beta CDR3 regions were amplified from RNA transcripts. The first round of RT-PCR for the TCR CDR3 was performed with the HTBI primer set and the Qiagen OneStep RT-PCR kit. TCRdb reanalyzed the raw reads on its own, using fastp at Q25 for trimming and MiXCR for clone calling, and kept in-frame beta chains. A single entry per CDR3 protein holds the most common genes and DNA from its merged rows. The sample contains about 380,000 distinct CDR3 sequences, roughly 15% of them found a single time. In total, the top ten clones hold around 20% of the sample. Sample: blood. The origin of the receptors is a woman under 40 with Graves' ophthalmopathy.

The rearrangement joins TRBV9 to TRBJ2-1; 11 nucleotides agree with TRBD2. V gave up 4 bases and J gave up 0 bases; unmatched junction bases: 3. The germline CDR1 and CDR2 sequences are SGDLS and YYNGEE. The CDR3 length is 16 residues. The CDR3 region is CASSTSGGPSYNEQFF. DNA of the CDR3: TGTGCCAGCAGCACTAGCGGGGGTCCCTCCTACAATGAGCAGTTCTTC.

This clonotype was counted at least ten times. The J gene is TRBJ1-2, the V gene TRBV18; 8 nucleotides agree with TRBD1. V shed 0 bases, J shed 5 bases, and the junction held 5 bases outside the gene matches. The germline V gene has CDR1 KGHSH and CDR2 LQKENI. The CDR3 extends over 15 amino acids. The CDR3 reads CASSPPNRGEYGYTF. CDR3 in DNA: TGTGCCAGCTCACCACCGAACAGGGGGGAGTATGGCTACACCTTC.

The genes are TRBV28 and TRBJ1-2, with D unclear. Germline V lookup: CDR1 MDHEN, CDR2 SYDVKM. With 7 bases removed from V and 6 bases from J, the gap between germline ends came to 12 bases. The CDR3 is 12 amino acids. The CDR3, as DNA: TGTGCCAGCAAGACCTTTCCCGATGGCTACACCTTC. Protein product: CASKTFPDGYTF.

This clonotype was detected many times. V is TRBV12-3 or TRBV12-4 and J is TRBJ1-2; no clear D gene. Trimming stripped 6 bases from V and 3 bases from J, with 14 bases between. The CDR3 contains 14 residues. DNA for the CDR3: TGTGCCAGCAGCCCCAGGAGGGCCCACTATGGCTACACCTTC. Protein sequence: CASSPRRAHYGYTF.

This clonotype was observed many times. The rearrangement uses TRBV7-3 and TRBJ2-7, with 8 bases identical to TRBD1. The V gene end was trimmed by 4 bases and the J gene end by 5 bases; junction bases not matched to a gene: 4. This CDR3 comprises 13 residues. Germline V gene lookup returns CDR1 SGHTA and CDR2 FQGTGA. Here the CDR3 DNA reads TGTGCCAGCAGCTCCGGACAGGGCCACGAGCAGTACTTC. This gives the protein CASSSGQGHEQYF.

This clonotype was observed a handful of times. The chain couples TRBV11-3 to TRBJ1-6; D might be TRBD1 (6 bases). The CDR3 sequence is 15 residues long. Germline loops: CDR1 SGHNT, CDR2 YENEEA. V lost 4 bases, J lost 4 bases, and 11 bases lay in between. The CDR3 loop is CASSWDNAYNSPLHF. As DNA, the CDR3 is TGTGCCAGCAGCTGGGACAACGCATATAATTCACCCCTCCACTTT.

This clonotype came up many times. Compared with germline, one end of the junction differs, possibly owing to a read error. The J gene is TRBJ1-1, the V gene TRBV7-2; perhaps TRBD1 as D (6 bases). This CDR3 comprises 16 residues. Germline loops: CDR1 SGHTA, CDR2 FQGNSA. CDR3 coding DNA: TGTGCCAGCAGGAAACAGGGCGGAATCCGGGGCACTGAAGCTTCCTTT. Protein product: CASRKQGGIRGTEASF.

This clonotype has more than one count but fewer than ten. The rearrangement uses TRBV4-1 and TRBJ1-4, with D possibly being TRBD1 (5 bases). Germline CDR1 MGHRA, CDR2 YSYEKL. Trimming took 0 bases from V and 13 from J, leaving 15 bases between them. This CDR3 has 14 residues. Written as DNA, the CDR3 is TGCGCCAGCAGCCAAGAAGATCAGGGCTTGGGACTGTTTTTT. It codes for CASSQEDQGLGLFF.

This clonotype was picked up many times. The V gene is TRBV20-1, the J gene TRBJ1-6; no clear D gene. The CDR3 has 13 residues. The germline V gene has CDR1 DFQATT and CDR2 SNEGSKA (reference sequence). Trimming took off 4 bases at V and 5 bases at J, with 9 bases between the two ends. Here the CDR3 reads CSAIGPDNSPLHF. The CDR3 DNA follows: TGCAGTGCTATCGGACCGGATAATTCACCCCTCCACTTT.

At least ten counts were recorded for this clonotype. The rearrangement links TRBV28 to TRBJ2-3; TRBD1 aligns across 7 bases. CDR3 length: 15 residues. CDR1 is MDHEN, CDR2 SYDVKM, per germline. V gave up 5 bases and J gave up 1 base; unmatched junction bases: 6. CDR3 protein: CASSMHQGGTDTQYF. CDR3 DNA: TGTGCCAGCAGTATGCACCAGGGGGGCACAGATACGCAGTATTTT. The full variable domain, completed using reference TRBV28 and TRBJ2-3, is DVKVTQSSRYLVKRTGEKVFLECVQDMDHENMFWYRQDPGLGLRLIYFSYDVKMKEKGDIPEGYSVSREKKERFSLILESASTNQTSMYLCASSMHQGGTDTQYFGPGTRLTVL.

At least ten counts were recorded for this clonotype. The CDR3 DNA reads TGCGCCAGCAGTGAAAGGGGCGGGTCTGGGGCCAACGTCCTGACTTTC. Residues: CASSERGGSGANVLTF. The V call is TRBV10-2, the J call TRBJ2-6, with D perhaps TRBD1 or TRBD2 (5 bases each). CDR1 is WSHSY, CDR2 SAAADI, per germline. Deletions cut 3 bases from V and 1 base from J, with 10 bases between. The CDR3 totals 16 residues.

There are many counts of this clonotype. As DNA, the CDR3 is TGTGCCAGCAGCCCTCGGACAGGGTTGAGGACTGAAGCTTTCTTT. Translation: CASSPRTGLRTEAFF. The chain recombines TRBV11-2 with TRBJ1-1, with 8 bases identical to TRBD1. The CDR3 runs 15 residues. The V gene's germline CDR1 is SGHAT and CDR2 FQNNGV. V was pared by 5 bases and J by 5 bases, with 10 bases of the junction left unmatched. Together with reference TRBV11-2 and TRBJ1-1, the CDR3 gives the full variable domain: EAGVAQSPRYKIIEKRQSVAFWCNPISGHATLYWYQQILGQGPKLLIQFQNNGVVDDSQLPKDRFSAERLKGVDSTLKIQPAKLEDSAVYLCASSPRTGLRTEAFFGQGTRLTVV.

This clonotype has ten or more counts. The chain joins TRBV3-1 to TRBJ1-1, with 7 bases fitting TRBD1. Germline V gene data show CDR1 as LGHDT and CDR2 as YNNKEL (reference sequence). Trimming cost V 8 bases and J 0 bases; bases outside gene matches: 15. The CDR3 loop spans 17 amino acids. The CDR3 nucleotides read TGTGCCAGCTCGCCCACAAGGGGACAGATAATGAACACTGAAGCTTTCTTT. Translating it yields CASSPTRGQIMNTEAFF.

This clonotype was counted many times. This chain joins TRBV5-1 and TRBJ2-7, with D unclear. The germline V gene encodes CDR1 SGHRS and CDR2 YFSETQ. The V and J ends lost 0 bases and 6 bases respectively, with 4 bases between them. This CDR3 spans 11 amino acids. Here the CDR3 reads CASSLAAEQYF. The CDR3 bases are TGCGCCAGCAGCTTGGCGGCCGAGCAGTACTTC.

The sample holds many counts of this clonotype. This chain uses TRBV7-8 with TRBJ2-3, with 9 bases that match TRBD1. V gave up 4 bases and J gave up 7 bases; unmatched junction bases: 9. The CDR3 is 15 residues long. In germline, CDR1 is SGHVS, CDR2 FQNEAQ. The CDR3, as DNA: TGTGCCAGCAGCTCATCGGGACAGGGAACTCATACGCAGTATTTT. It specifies CASSSSGQGTHTQYF.

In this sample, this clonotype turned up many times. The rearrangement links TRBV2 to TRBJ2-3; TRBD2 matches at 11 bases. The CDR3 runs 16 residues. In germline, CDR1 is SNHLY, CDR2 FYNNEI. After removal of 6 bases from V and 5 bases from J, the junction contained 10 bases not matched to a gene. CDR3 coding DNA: TGTGCCAGCAGAGCTACTAGCGGGGGAGTGGAAGATACGCAGTATTTT. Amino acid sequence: CASRATSGGVEDTQYF.

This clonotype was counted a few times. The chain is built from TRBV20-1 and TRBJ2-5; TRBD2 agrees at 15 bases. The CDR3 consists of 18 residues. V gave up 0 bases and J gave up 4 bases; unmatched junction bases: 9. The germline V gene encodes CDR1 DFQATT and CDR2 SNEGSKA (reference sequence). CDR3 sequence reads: CSARDGTRGLAGGETQYF. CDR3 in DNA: TGCAGTGCTAGAGACGGCACCCGGGGACTAGCGGGGGGAGAGACCCAGTACTTC.

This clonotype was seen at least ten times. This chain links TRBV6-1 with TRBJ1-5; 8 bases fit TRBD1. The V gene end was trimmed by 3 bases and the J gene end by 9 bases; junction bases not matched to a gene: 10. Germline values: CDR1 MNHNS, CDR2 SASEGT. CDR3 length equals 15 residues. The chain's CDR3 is CASSESGQGALPQHF. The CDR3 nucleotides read TGTGCCAGCAGTGAGAGCGGACAGGGTGCTCTGCCCCAGCATTTT.

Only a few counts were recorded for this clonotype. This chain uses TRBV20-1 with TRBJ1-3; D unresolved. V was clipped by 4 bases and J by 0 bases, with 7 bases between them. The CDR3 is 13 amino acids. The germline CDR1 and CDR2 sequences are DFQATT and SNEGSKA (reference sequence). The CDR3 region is CSATRSSGNTIYF. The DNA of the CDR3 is TGCAGTGCTACTCGAAGCTCTGGAAACACCATATATTTT.

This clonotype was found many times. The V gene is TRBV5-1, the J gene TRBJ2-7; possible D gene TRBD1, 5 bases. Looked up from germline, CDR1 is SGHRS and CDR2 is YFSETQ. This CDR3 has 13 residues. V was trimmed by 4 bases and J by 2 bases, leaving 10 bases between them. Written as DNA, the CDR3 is TGCGCCAGCAGCGAAGGGGTCCCCTACGAGCAGTACTTC. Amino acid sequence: CASSEGVPYEQYF.

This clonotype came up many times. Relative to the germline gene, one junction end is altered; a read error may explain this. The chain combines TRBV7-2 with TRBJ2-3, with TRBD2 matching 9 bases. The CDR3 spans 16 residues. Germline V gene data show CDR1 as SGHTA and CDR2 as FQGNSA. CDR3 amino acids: CASSLGLARVTDTQYF. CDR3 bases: TGTGCCAGCAGTTTAGGACTAGCGAGGGTCACAGATACGCAGTATTTT. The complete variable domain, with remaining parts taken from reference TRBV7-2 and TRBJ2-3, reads GAGVSQSPSNKVTEKGKDVELRCDPISGHTALYWYRQSLGQGLEFLIYFQGNSAPDKSGLPSDRFSAERTGGSVSTLTIQRTQQEDSAVYLCASSLGLARVTDTQYFGPGTRLTVL.

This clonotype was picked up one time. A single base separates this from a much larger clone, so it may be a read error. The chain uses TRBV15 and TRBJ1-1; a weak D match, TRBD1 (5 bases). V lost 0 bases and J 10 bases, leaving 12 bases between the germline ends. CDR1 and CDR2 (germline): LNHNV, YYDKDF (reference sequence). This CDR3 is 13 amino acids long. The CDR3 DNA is TGTGCCACCAGCAGAGAAGGGTTTAGGGGAGCTTTCTTT. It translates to CATSREGFRGAFF.

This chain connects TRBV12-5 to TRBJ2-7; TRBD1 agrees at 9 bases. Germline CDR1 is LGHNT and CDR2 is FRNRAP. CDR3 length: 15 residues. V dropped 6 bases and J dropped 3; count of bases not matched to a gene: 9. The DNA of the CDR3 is TGTGCTAGTGGGTGGTGGACAGGGGAAAACTACGAGCAGTACTTC. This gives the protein CASGWWTGENYEQYF. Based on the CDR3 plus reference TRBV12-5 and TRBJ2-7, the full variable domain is DARVTQTPRHKVTEMGQEVTMRCQPILGHNTVFWYRQTMMQGLELLAYFRNRAPLDDSGMPKDRFSAEMPDATLATLKIQPSEPRDSAVYFCASGWWTGENYEQYFGPGTRLTVT.

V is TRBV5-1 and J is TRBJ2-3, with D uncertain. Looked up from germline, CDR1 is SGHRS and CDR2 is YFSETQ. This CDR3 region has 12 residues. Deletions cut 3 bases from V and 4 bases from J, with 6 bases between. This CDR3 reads CASSSLADTQYF. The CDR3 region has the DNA TGCGCCAGCAGCTCGCTGGCAGATACGCAGTATTTT.

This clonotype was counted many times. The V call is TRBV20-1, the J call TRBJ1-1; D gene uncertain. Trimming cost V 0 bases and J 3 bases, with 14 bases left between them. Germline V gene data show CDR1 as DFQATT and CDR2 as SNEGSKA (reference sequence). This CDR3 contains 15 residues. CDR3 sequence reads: CSARDWGGPDTEAFF. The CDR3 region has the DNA TGCAGTGCTAGAGATTGGGGAGGGCCGGACACTGAAGCTTTCTTT.

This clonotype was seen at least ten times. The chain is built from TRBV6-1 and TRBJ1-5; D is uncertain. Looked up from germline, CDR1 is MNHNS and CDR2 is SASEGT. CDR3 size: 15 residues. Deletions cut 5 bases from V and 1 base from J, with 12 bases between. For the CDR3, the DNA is TGTGCCAGCAGTCCCGTTAGGGCGAGCAATCAGCCCCAGCATTTT. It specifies CASSPVRASNQPQHF.